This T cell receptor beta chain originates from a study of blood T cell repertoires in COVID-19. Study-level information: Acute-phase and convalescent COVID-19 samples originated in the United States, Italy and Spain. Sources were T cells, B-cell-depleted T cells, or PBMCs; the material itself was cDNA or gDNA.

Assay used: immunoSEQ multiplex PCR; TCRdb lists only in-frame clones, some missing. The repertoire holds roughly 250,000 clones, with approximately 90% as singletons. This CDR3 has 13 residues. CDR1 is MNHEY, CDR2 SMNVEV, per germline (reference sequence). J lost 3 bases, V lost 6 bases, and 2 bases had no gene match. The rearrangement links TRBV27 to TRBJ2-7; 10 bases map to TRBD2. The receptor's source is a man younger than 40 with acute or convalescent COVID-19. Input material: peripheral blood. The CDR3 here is CASRASGGYEQYF. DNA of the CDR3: TGTGCCAGCAGGGCTAGCGGGGGCTACGAGCAGTACTTC.